This T cell receptor beta chain was sequenced in a study of OX40 agonist ivuxolimab in advanced cancers. Notes on the study in general: Certain nonresponders likewise exhibited a low normalized T-cell clonal expansion. Compared with others, partial responders at 0.1-3.0 mg/kg displayed clonal expansion among the lowest.

Germline-derived CDR1 and CDR2 are MDHEN and SYDVKM. CDR3 length: 13 amino acids. V was shortened by 3 bases and J by 1 base, with 6 bases between the two germline ends. Only in-frame clones appear in the TCRdb table, and some are missing; sequencing was by immunoSEQ multiplex PCR. The sample has tens of thousands of clones, approximately 90% seen once. Any history of autoimmune disease or systemic immunosuppression disqualified patients. The investigators sampled blood at baseline, at cycle 4 day 1, and at cycle 7 day 1. For this clone: As yet, its antigen is unknown.

The J gene is TRBJ1-1, the V gene TRBV28; D is uncertain. The specimen was CD4+ or CD8+ T cells sorted from blood, collected in a trial of the OX40 agonist ivuxolimab. The clonotype was recovered from an adult with an advanced solid tumor such as melanoma, head and neck, liver or kidney cancer. The DNA of the CDR3 is TGTGCCAGCAGTTTTAACTGGAACACTGAAGCTTTCTTT. This sequence encodes CASSFNWNTEAFF.